Included here is one T cell receptor beta chain sequence, with context. A much larger clone differs by one base, so this may be a read error. The CDR3 is made up of 15 amino acids. Per the germline V gene, CDR1 is MNHEY and CDR2 is SVGEGT. V gave up 7 bases and J gave up 3 bases; unmatched junction bases: 6. Breast cancer patients provided tissue from their axillary draining lymph nodes. The data stem from a study of breast tumors, draining lymph nodes, adjacent tissues. TCRdb reprocessed the multiplex PCR reads via MiXCR and lists one record per CDR3 protein. The data show about 230,000 distinct CDR3 sequences, roughly 32% seen once.

This chain links TRBV6-2 or TRBV6-3 with TRBJ2-7, with 13 positions matching TRBD2. The sequence was obtained from a female donor with breast cancer. Some clones in this sample may be carry-over from other donors' samples. Sequencing was done on a sample of axillary lymph node tissue. The CDR3 here is CASTSWTSGSYEQYF. The CDR3, as DNA: TGTGCCAGCACCTCTTGGACTAGCGGGAGCTACGAGCAGTACTTC.